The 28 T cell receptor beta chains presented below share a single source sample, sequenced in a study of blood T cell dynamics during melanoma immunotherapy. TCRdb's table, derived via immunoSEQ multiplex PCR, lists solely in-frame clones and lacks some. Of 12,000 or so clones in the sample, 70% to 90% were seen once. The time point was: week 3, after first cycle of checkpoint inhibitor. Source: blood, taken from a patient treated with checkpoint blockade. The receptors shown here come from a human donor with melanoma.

CDR3 loop: CAIQGQGANQPQHF. The CDR3 DNA is TGTGCCATCCAAGGACAGGGGGCGAATCAGCCCCAGCATTTT. The chain employs TRBV10-3 and TRBJ1-5, with 11 bases fitting TRBD1. J was trimmed by 4 bases and V by 8 bases; bases with no gene match: 4. The CDR3 loop spans 14 amino acids. Germline CDR1 ENHRY, CDR2 SYGVKD.

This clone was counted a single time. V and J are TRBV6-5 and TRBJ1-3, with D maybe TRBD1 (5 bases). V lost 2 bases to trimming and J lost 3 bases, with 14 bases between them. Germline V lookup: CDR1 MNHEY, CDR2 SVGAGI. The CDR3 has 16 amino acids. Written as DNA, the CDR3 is TGTGCCAGCAGTTACACCGGGGACGACTTTGGAAACACCATATATTTT. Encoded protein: CASSYTGDDFGNTIYF.

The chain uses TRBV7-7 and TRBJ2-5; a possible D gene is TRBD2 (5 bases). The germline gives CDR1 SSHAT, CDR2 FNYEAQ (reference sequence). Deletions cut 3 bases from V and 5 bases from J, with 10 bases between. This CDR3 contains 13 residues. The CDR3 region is CASSFGGGETQYF. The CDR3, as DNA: TGTGCCAGCAGCTTCGGTGGCGGGGAGACCCAGTACTTC. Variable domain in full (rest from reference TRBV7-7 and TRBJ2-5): GAGVSQSPRYKVTKRGQDVTLRCDPISSHATLYWYQQALGQGPEFLTYFNYEAQPDKSGLPSDRFSAERPEGSISTLTIQRTEQRDSAMYRCASSFGGGETQYFGPGTRLLVL.

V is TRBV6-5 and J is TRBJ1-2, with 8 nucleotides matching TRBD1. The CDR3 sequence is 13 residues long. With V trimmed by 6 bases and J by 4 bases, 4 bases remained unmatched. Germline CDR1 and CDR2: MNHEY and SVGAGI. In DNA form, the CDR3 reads TGTGCCAGCAGATCCGGACAGGGCTATGGCTACACCTTC. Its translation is CASRSGQGYGYTF.

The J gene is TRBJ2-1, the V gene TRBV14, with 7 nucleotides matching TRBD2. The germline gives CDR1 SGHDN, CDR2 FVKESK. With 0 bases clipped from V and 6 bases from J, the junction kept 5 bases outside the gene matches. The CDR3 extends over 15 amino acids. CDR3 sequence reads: CASSQDWGGRNEQFF. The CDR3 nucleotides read TGTGCCAGCAGCCAAGATTGGGGGGGTCGCAATGAGCAGTTCTTC.

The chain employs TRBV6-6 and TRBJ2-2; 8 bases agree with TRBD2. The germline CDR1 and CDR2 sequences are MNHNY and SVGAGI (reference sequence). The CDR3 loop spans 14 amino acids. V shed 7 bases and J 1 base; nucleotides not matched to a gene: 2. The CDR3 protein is CASNREGNTGELFF. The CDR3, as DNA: TGTGCCAGCAATCGGGAGGGGAACACCGGGGAGCTGTTTTTT.

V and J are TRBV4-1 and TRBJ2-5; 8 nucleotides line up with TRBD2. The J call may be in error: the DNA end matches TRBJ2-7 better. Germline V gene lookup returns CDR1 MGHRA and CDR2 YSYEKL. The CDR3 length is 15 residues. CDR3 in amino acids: CASSQVAAGVYEQYF. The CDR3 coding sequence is TGCGCCAGCAGCCAAGTGGCAGCGGGAGTCTACGAGCAGTACTTC.

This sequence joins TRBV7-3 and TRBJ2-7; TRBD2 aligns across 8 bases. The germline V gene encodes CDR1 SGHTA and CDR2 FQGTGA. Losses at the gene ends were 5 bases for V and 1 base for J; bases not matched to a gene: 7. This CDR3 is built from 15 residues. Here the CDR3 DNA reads TGTGCCAGCAGCCCCGCGGGAGGAGAGTCCTACGAGCAGTACTTC. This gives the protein CASSPAGGESYEQYF.

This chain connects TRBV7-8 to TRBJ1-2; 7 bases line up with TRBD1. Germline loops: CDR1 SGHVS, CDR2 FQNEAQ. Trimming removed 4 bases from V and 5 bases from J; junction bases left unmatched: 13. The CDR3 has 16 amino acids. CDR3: CASSSIRVDRVYGYTF. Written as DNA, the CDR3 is TGTGCCAGCAGCTCCATTAGAGTAGACAGGGTGTATGGCTACACCTTC. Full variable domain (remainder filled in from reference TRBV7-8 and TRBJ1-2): GAGVSQSPRYKVAKRGQDVALRCDPISGHVSLFWYQQALGQGPEFLTYFQNEAQLDKSGLPSDRFFAERPEGSVSTLKIQRTQQEDSAVYLCASSSIRVDRVYGYTFGSGTRLTVV.

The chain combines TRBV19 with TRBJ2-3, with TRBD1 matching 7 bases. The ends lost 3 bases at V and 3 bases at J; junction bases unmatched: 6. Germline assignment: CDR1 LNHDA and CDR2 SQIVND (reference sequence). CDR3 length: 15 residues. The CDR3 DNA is TGTGCCAGTAGTATGGGGCAGGGGGAAACAGATACGCAGTATTTT. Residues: CASSMGQGETDTQYF.

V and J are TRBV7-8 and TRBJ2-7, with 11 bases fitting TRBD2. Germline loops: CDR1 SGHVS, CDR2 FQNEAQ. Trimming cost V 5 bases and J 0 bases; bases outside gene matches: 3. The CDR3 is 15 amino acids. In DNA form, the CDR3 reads TGTGCCAGCAGCCCGACTAGCGGGACCTCCTACGAGCAGTACTTC. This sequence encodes CASSPTSGTSYEQYF.

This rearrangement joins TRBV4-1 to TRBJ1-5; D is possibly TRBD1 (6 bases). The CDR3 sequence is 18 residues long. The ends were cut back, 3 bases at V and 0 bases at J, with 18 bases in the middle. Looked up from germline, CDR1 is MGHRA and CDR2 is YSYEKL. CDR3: CASSHGAGGAGSNQPQHF. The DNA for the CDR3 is TGCGCCAGCAGCCATGGGGCCGGGGGGGCCGGTAGCAATCAGCCCCAGCATTTT.

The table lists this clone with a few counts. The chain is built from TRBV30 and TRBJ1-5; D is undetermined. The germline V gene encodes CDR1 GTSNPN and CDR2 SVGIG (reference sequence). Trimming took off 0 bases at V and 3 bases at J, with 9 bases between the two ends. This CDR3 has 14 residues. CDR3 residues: CAWSVGPSNQPQHF. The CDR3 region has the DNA TGTGCCTGGAGTGTAGGTCCTTCCAATCAGCCCCAGCATTTT.

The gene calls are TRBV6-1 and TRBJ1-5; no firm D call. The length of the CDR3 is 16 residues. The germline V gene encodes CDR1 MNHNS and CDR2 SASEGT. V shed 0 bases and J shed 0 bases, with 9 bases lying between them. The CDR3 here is CASSEAWLYSNQPQHF. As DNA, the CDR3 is TGTGCCAGCAGTGAAGCGTGGCTTTATAGCAATCAGCCCCAGCATTTT.

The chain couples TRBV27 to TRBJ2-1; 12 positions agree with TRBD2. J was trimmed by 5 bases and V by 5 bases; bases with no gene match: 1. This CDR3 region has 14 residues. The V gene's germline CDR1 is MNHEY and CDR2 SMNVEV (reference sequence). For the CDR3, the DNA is TGTGCCAGCAGTCGACTAGCGGGAGACAATGAGCAGTTCTTC. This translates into CASSRLAGDNEQFF.

The CDR3 spells CASSMISGISGNTIYF. The CDR3, as DNA: TGTGCCAGTAGTATGATATCAGGCATCTCTGGAAACACCATATATTTT. J is TRBJ1-3 and V is TRBV19; D uncertain. This CDR3 contains 16 residues. Germline CDR1 LNHDA, CDR2 SQIVND (reference sequence). V lost 3 bases and J lost 0, with 12 bases in between.

CDR3 coding DNA: TGTGCCAGCAGCTTGGCCGCCGGGAGCTCCTACAATGAGCAGTTCTTC. It yields the protein CASSLAAGSSYNEQFF. The chain carries TRBV5-6 and TRBJ2-1, with D possibly matching TRBD2 (6 bases). The CDR3 consists of 16 residues. Between the trimmed V and J ends, which lost 0 bases and 0 bases, there was a span of 10 bases. CDR1 and CDR2 (germline): SGHDT, YYEEEE. Together with reference TRBV5-6 and TRBJ2-1, the CDR3 gives the full variable domain: DAGVTQSPTHLIKTRGQQVTLRCSPKSGHDTVSWYQQALGQGPQFIFQYYEEEERQRGNFPDRFSGHQFPNYSSELNVNALLLGDSALYLCASSLAAGSSYNEQFFGPGTRLTVL.

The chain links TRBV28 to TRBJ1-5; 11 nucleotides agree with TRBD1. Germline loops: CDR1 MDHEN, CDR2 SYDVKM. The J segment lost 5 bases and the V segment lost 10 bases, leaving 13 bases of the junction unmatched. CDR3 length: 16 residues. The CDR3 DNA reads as TGTGCCATAGGGGACAGGGGGACGGGGGCCGATCAGCCCCAGCATTTT. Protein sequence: CAIGDRGTGADQPQHF.

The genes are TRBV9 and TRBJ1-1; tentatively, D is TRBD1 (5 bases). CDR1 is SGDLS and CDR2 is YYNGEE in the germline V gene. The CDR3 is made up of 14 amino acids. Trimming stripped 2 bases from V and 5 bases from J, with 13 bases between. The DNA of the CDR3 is TGTGCCAGCAGCGTCGGGACGGCGAATACTGAAGCTTTCTTT. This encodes CASSVGTANTEAFF.

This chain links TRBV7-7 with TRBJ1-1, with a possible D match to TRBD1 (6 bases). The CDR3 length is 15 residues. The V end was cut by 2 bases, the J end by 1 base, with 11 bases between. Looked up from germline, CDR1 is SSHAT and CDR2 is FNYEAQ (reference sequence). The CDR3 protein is CASSLSPDRNTEAFF. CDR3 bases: TGTGCCAGCAGCTTATCCCCGGACAGGAACACTGAAGCTTTCTTT.

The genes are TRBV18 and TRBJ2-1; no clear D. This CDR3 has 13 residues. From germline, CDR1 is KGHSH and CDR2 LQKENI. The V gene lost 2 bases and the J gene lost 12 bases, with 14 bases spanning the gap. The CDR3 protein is CASSPSSLMGQFF. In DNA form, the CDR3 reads TGTGCCAGCTCACCATCCTCACTGATGGGGCAGTTCTTC.

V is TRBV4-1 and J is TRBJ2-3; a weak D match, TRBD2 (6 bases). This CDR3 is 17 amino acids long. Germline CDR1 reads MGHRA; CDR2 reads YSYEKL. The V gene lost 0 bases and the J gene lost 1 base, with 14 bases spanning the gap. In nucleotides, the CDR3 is TGCGCCAGCAGCCAAGATCGGCGGGGTCATGGCACAGATACGCAGTATTTT. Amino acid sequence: CASSQDRRGHGTDTQYF.

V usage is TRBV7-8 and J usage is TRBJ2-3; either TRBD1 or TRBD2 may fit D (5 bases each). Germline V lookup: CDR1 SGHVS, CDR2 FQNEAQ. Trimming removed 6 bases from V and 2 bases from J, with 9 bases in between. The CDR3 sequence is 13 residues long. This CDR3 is CASRGRTTDTQYF. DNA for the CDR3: TGTGCCAGCAGGGGACGGACCACAGATACGCAGTATTTT.

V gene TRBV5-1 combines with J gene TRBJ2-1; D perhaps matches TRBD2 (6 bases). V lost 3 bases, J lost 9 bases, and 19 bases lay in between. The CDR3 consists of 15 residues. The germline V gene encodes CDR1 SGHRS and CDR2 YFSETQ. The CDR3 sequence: CASSSGTRGALEQFF. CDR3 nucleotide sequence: TGCGCCAGCAGCTCCGGGACTCGGGGTGCCCTTGAGCAGTTCTTC.

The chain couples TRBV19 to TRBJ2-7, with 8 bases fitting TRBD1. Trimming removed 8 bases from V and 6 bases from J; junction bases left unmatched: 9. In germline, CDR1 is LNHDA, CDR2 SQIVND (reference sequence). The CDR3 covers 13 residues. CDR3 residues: CASRGQGAREQYF. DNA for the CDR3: TGTGCCAGTCGGGGGCAGGGGGCACGCGAGCAGTACTTC.

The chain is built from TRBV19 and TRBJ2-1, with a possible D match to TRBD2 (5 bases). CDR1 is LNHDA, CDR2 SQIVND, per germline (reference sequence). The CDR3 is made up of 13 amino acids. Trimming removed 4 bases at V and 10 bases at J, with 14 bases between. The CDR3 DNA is TGTGCCAGTAGTACAGCGGTGTCGGTCGAGCAGTTCTTC. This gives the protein CASSTAVSVEQFF.

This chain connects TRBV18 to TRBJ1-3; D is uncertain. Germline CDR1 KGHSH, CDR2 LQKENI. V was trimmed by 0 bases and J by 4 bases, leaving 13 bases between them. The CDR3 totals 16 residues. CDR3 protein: CASSPPVGIYGNTIYF. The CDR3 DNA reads TGTGCCAGCTCACCACCGGTTGGGATTTACGGAAACACCATATATTTT.

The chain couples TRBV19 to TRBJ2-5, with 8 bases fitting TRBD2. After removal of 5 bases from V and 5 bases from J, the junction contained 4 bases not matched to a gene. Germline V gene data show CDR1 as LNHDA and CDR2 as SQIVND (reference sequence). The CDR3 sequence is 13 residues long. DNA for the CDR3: TGTGCCAGTAGTGCGGGAGGAGTGGAGACCCAGTACTTC. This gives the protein CASSAGGVETQYF.